This TCR beta chain emerged from a study of PD-L1 blockade in urothelial cancer. The wider study: Patients began atezolizumab, 1,200 mg intravenously every 3 weeks, in the mid-2010s.

The protocol was immunoSEQ multiplex PCR, while the TCRdb copy is restricted to in-frame clones and leaves out a portion. The data contain about 40,000 clones, around four fifths of them singletons. CDR3 size: 15 residues. Per germline, CDR1 SQVTM and CDR2 ANQGSEA. With 2 bases removed from V and 0 bases from J, the gap between germline ends came to 13 bases. This specimen consisted of PBMCs, obtained around atezolizumab (anti-PD-L1) treatment. This TCR derives from a man in his 60s with urothelial cancer. The chain joins TRBV29-1 to TRBJ1-2; TRBD1 might be the D (6 bases). The CDR3 spells CSVELPTGTNYGYTF. CDR3 in DNA: TGCAGCGTTGAATTGCCGACAGGTACTAACTATGGCTACACCTTC.